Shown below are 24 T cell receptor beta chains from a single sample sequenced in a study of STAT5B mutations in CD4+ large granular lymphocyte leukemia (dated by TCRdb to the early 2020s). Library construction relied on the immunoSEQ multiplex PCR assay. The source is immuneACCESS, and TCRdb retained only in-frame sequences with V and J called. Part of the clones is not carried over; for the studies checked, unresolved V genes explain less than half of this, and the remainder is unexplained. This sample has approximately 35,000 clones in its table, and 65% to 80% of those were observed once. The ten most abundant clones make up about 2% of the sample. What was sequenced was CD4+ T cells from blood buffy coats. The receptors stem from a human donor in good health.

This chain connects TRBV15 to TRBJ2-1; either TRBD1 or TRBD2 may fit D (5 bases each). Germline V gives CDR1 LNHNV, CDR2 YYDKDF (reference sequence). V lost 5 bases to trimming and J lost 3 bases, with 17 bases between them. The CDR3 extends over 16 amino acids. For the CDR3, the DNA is TGTGCCACCAGCGTACCCAAAGGGACGATCTACAATGAGCAGTTCTTC. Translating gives CATSVPKGTIYNEQFF.

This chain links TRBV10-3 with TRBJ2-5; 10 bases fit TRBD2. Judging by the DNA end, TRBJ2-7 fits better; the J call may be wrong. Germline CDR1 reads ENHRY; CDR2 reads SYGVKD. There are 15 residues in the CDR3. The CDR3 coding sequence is TGTGCCATCAGCCGGACTAGCGGTGTACACTACGAGCAGTACTTC. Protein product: CAISRTSGVHYEQYF.

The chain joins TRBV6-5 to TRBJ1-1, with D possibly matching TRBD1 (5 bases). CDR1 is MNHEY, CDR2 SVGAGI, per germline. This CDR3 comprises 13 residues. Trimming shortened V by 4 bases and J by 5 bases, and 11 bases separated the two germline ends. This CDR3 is CASSLGQGTEAFF. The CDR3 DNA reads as TGTGCCAGCAGTTTAGGGCAGGGAACTGAAGCTTTCTTT.

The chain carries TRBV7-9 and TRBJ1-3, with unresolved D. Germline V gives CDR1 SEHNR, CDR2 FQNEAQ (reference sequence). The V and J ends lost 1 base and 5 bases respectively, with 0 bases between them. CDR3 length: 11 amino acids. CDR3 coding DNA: TGTGCCAGCAGCTTAGGAAACACCATATATTTT. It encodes CASSLGNTIYF.

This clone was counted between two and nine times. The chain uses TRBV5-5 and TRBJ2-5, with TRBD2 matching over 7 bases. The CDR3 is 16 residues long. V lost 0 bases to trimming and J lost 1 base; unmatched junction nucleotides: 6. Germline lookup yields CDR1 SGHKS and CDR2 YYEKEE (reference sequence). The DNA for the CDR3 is TGTGCCAGCAGCTTGGGTGGCGGGGGACGCCAAGAGACCCAGTACTTC. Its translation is CASSLGGGGRQETQYF.

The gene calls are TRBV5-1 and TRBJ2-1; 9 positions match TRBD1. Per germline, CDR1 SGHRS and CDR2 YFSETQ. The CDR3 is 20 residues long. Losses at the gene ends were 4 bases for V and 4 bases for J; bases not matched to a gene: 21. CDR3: CASSIGSWTGVEGVYNEQFF. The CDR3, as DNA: TGCGCCAGCAGCATTGGGTCCTGGACAGGGGTTGAGGGGGTTTACAATGAGCAGTTCTTC. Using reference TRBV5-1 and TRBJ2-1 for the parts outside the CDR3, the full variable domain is KAGVTQTPRYLIKTRGQQVTLSCSPISGHRSVSWYQQTPGQGLQFLFEYFSETQRNKGNFPGRFSGRQFSNSRSEMNVSTLELGDSALYLCASSIGSWTGVEGVYNEQFFGPGTRLTVL.

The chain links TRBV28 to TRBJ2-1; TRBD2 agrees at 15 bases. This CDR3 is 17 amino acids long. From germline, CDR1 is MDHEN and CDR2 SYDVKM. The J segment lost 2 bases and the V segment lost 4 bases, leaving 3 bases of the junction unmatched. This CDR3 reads CASSSGLAGGTYNEQFF. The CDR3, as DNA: TGTGCCAGCAGTTCGGGACTAGCGGGAGGAACCTACAATGAGCAGTTCTTC.

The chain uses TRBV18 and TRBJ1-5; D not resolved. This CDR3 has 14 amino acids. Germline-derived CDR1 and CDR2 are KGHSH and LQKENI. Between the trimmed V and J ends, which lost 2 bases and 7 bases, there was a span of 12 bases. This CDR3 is CASSPGHLLQPQHF. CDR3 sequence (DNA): TGTGCCAGCTCACCAGGGCACCTGCTACAGCCCCAGCATTTT.

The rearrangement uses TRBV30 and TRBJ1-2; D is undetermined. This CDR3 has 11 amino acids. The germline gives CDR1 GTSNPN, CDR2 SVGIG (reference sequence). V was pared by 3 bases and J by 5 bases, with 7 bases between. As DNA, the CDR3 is TGTGCCTGGAGACGGAAATATGGCTACACCTTC. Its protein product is CAWRRKYGYTF.

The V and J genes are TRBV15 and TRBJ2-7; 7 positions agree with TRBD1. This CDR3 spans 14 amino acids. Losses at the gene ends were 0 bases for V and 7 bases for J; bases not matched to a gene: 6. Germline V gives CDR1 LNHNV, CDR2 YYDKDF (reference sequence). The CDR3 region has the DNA TGTGCCACCAGCAGAGATTCGACAGGGCGGGAGCAGTACTTC. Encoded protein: CATSRDSTGREQYF.

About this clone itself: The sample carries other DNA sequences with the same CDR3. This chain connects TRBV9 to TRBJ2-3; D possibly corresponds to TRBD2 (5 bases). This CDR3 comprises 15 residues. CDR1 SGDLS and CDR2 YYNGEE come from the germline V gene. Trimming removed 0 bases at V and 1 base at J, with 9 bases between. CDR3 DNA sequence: TGTGCCAGCAGCGTAGAGGGAGCGCGCACAGATACGCAGTATTTT. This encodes CASSVEGARTDTQYF.

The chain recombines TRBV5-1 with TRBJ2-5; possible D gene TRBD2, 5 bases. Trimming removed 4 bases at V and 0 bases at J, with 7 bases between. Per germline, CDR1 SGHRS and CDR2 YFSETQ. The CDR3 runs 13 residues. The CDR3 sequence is CASSRGDQETQYF. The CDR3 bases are TGCGCCAGCAGCCGGGGAGACCAAGAGACCCAGTACTTC.

CDR3 amino acids: CASTVDRGNGYTF. The CDR3 coding sequence is TGCGCCAGCACCGTTGACAGGGGGAATGGCTACACCTTC. J is TRBJ1-2 and V is TRBV5-1; 9 nucleotides line up with TRBD1. With V trimmed by 6 bases and J by 6 bases, 6 bases remained unmatched. The CDR3 has 13 amino acids. Germline CDR1 reads SGHRS; CDR2 reads YFSETQ.

In DNA, the CDR3 is TGTGCCAGCAGCTTAGATGGCCGAACAGGGGAGGACACCATATATTTT. Protein product: CASSLDGRTGEDTIYF. The V and J genes are TRBV11-3 and TRBJ1-3, with 7 nucleotides matching TRBD1. This CDR3 comprises 16 residues. The V gene's germline CDR1 is SGHNT and CDR2 YENEEA. Trimming at V came to 0 bases and at J to 8 bases, leaving 10 bases not matched to a gene.

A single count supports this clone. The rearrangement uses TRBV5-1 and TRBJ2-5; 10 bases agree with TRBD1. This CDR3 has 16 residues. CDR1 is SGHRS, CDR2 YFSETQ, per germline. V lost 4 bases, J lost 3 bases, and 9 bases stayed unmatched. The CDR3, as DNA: TGCGCCAGCAGCCCCCTGGACAGGGGGGGAAAAGAGACCCAGTACTTC. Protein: CASSPLDRGGKETQYF. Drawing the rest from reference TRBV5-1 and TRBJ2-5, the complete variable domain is KAGVTQTPRYLIKTRGQQVTLSCSPISGHRSVSWYQQTPGQGLQFLFEYFSETQRNKGNFPGRFSGRQFSNSRSEMNVSTLELGDSALYLCASSPLDRGGKETQYFGPGTRLLVL.

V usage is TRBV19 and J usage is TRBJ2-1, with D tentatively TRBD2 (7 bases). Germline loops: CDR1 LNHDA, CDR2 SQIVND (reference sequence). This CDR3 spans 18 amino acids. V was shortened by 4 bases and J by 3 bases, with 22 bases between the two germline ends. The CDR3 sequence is CASSTGQIRSGGYNEQFF. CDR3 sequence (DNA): TGTGCCAGTAGTACCGGACAGATAAGGTCGGGGGGCTACAATGAGCAGTTCTTC.

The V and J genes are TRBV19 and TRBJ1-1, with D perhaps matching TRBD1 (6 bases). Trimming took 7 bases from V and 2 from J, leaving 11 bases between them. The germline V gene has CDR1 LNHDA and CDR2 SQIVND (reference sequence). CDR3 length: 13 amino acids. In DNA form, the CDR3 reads TGTGCCAGTACCTCGACAGGAAACACTGAAGCTTTCTTT. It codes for CASTSTGNTEAFF.

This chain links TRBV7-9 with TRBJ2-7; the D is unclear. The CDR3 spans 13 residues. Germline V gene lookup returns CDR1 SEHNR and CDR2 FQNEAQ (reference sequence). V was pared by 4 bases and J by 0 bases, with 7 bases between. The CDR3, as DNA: TGTGCCAGCAGCTACAGCCCCTCCTACGAGCAGTACTTC. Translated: CASSYSPSYEQYF.

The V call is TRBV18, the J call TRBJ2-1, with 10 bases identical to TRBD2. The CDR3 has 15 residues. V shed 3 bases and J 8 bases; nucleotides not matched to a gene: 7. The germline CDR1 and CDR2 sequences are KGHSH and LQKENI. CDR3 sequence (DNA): TGTGCCAGCTCACCGTCGAGCGGGGGGGCTTATGAGCAGTTCTTC. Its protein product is CASSPSSGGAYEQFF.

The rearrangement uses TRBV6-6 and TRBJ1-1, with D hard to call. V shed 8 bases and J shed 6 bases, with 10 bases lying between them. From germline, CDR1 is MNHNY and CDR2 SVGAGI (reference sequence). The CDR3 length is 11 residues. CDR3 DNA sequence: TGTGCCAGCTCAGGTGTCGCTGAAGCTTTCTTT. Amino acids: CASSGVAEAFF.

In nucleotides, the CDR3 is TGTGCCATCAGTGAGCAGTATGAGCAGTTCTTC. Encoded protein: CAISEQYEQFF. J is TRBJ2-1 and V is TRBV10-3; D is unresolved. Looked up from germline, CDR1 is ENHRY and CDR2 is SYGVKD. The V and J ends lost 2 bases and 8 bases respectively, with 4 bases between them. The CDR3 runs to 11 residues.

The DNA for the CDR3 is TGTGCCAGCAGCCCCCGGGTCCCTCAAATTGAAGCTTTCTTT. This codes for CASSPRVPQIEAFF. This chain links TRBV7-9 with TRBJ1-1, with D unresolved. Germline assignment: CDR1 SEHNR and CDR2 FQNEAQ (reference sequence). Trimming removed 5 bases at V and 7 bases at J, with 17 bases between. The CDR3 runs to 14 residues.

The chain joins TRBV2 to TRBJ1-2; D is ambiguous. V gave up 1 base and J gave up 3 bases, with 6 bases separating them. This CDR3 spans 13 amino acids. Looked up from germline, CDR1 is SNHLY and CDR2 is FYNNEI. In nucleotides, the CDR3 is TGTGCCAGCAGTGAAGGCAGGTACTATGGCTACACCTTC. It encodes CASSEGRYYGYTF. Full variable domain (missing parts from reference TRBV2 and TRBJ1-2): EPEVTQTPSHQVTQMGQEVILRCVPISNHLYFYWYRQILGQKVEFLVSFYNNEISEKSEIFDDQFSVERPDGSNFTLKIRSTKLEDSAMYFCASSEGRYYGYTFGSGTRLTVV.

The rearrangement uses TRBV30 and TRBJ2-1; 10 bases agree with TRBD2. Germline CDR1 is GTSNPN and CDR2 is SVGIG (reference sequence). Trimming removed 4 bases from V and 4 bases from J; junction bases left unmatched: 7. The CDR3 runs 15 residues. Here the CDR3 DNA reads TGTGCCTGGACGCGAAGGACTAGCGGTTACAATGAGCAGTTCTTC. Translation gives CAWTRRTSGYNEQFF.